The present entry profiles one T cell receptor (beta chain) with its context. The data derive from a study of T cells in pancreatic ductal adenocarcinoma. Surgery without prior neoadjuvant therapy was the treatment of the selected pancreatic ductal adenocarcinoma patients. The J segment lost 6 bases and the V segment lost 5 bases, leaving 4 bases of the junction unmatched. Germline CDR1 SGHNT, CDR2 YENEEA. CDR3 size: 13 residues. Data came from immunoSEQ multiplex PCR; TCRdb stores just in-frame clones and leaves some out. The data show about 97,000 clones, over 90% seen once. The sequence derives from a human donor with pancreatic ductal adenocarcinoma. The rearrangement links TRBV11-3 to TRBJ2-7, with TRBD2 matching over 10 bases. The specimen sequenced was PBMCs. The CDR3 loop is CASSLAGESEQYF. The DNA for the CDR3 is TGTGCCAGCAGCCTAGCGGGAGAATCCGAGCAGTACTTC.